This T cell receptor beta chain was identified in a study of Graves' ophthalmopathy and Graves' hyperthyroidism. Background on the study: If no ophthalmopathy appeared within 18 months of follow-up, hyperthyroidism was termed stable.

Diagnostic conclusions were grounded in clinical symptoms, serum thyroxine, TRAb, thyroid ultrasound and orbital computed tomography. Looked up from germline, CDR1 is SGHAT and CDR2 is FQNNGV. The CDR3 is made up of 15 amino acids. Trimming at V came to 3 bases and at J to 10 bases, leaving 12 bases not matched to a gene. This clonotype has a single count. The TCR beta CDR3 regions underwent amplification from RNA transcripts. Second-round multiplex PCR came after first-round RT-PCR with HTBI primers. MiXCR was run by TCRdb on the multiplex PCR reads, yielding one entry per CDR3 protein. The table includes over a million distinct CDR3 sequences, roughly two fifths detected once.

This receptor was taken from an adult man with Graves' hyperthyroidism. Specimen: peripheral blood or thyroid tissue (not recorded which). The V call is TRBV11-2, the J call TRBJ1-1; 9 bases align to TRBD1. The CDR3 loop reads CASSFPSVGDRVAFF. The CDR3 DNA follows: TGTGCCAGCAGCTTTCCCAGCGTGGGGGACAGGGTAGCTTTCTTT.